This T cell receptor (beta chain) was observed in a study of regulatory T cells in long-lasting Graves disease. CDR1 is SGHRS, CDR2 YFSETQ, per germline. V lost 4 bases to trimming and J lost 5 bases; unmatched junction nucleotides: 9. The CDR3 covers 15 residues. Relying on iRepertoire HTBI primers and Arm-PCR of CDR3 regions, the team built TCR beta libraries. TCRdb ran MiXCR on the multiplex PCR reads and lists one entry per CDR3 protein. The table has approximately 380,000 distinct CDR3 sequences, roughly 20% seen once; the top ten hold less than 25%. Specified time point: persistent/refractory GD, antithyroid drugs over 5 years with positive TRAb. Construction of the TCR library relied on RNA isolated from PBMCs.

The specimen was peripheral blood mononuclear cells (PBMCs), collected when the disease was refractory, from a patient treated with antithyroid drugs. V gene TRBV5-1 combines with J gene TRBJ2-3; 8 bases map to TRBD1. This TCR was recovered from a female donor with Graves disease. CDR3 protein: CASSPQGQVKDTQYF. The CDR3 bases are TGCGCCAGCAGCCCGCAGGGACAGGTAAAAGATACGCAGTATTTT. Drawing the rest from reference TRBV5-1 and TRBJ2-3, the complete variable domain is KAGVTQTPRYLIKTRGQQVTLSCSPISGHRSVSWYQQTPGQGLQFLFEYFSETQRNKGNFPGRFSGRQFSNSRSEMNVSTLELGDSALYLCASSPQGQVKDTQYFGPGTRLTVL.